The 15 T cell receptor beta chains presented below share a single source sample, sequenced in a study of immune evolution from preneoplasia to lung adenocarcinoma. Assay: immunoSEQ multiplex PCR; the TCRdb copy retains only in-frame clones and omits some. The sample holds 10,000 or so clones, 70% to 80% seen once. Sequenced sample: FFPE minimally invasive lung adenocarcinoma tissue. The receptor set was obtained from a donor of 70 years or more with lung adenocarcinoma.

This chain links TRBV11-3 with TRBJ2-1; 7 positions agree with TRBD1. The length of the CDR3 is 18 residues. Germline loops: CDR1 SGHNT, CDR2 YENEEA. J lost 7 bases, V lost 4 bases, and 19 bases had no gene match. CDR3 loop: CASSSWRESGGRGNEQFF. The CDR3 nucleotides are TGTGCCAGCAGCTCTTGGCGCGAGAGCGGAGGCAGGGGGAATGAGCAGTTCTTC.

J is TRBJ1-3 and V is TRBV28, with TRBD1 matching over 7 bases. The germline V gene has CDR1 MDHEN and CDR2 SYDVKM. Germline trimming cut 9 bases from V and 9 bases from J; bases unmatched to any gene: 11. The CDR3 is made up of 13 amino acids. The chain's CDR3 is CASSRVQGGTIYF. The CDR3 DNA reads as TGTGCCAGTTCACGGGTCCAGGGGGGCACCATATATTTT.

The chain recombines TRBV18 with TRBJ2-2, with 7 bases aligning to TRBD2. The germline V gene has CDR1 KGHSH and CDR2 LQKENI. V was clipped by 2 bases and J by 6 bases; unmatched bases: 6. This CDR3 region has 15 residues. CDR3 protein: CASSPGGRGAGELFF. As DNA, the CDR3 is TGTGCCAGCTCACCAGGCGGGAGAGGCGCCGGGGAGCTGTTTTTT.

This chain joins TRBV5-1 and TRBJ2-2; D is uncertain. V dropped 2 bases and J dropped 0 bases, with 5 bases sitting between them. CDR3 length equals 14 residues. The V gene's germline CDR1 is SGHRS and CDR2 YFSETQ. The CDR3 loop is CASSLYPNTGELFF. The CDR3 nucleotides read TGCGCCAGCAGCTTATACCCGAACACCGGGGAGCTGTTTTTT.

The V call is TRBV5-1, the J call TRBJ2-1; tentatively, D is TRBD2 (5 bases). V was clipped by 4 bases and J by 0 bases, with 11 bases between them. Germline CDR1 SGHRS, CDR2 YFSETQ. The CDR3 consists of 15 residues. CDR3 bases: TGCGCCAGCAGCCTTACAGCGGCCTCCTACAATGAGCAGTTCTTC. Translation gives CASSLTAASYNEQFF.

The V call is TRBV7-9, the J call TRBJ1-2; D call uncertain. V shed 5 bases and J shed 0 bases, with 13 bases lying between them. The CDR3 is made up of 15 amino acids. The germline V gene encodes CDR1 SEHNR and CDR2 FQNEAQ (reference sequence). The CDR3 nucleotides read TGTGCCAGCAGCCGTGGGCAGTTAGCTAACTATGGCTACACCTTC. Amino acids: CASSRGQLANYGYTF.

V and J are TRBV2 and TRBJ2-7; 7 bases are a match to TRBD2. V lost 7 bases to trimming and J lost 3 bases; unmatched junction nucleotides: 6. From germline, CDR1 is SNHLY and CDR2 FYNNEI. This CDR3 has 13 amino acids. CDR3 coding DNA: TGTGCCAGCACGCTAGCGGCCAACTACGAGCAGTACTTC. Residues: CASTLAANYEQYF.

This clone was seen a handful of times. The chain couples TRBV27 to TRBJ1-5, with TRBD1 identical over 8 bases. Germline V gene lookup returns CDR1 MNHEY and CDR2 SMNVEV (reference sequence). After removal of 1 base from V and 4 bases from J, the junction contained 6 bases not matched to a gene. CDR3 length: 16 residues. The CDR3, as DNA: TGTGCCAGCAGTTTATTGGGAGGGACAGGAAATCAGCCCCAGCATTTT. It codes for CASSLLGGTGNQPQHF.

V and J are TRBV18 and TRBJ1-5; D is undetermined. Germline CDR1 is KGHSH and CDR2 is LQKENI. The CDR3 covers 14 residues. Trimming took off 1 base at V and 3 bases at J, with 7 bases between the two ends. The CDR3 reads CASSPRQDNQPQHF. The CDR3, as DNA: TGTGCCAGCTCACCACGGCAAGACAATCAGCCCCAGCATTTT.

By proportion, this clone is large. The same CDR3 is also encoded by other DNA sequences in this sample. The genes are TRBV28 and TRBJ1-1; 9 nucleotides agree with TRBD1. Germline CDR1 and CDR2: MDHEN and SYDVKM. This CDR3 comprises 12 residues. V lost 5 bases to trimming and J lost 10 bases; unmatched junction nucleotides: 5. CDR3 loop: CASSPPDRGAFF. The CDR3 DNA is TGTGCCAGCAGTCCGCCGGACAGGGGAGCTTTCTTT. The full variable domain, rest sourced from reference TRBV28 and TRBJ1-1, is DVKVTQSSRYLVKRTGEKVFLECVQDMDHENMFWYRQDPGLGLRLIYFSYDVKMKEKGDIPEGYSVSREKKERFSLILESASTNQTSMYLCASSPPDRGAFFGQGTRLTVV.

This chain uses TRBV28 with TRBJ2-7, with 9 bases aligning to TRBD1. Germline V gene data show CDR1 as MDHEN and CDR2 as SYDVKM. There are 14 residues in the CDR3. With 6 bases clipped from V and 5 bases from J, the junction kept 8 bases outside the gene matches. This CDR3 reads CASRPGTGFNEQYF. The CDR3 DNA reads TGTGCCAGCAGACCCGGGACAGGGTTTAACGAGCAGTACTTC.

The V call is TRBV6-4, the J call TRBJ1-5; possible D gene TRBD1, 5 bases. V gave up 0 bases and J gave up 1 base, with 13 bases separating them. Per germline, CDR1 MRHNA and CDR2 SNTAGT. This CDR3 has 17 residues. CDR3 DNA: TGTGCCAGCAGTGACTCTAGATCCGGGGCCAGCAATCAGCCCCAGCATTTT. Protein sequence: CASSDSRSGASNQPQHF.

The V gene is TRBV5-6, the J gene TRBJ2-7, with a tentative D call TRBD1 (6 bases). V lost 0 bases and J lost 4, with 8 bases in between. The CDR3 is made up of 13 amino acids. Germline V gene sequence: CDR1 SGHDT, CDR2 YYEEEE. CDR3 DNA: TGTGCCAGCAGCTTGGGACAGGTTTACGAGCAGTACTTC. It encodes CASSLGQVYEQYF.

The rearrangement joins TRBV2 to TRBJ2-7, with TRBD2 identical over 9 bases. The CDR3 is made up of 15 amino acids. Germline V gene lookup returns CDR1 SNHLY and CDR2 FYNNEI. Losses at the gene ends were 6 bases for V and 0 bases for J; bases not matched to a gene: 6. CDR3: CASRRLAEASYEQYF. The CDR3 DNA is TGTGCCAGCAGGAGACTAGCGGAAGCCTCCTACGAGCAGTACTTC.

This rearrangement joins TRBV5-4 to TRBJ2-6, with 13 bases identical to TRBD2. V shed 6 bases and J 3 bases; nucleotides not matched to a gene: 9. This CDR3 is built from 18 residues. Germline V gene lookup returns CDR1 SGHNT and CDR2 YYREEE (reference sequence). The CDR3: CASTTGTSGTYGANVLTF. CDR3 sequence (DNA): TGTGCCAGCACCACCGGGACTAGCGGGACCTATGGGGCCAACGTCCTGACTTTC.